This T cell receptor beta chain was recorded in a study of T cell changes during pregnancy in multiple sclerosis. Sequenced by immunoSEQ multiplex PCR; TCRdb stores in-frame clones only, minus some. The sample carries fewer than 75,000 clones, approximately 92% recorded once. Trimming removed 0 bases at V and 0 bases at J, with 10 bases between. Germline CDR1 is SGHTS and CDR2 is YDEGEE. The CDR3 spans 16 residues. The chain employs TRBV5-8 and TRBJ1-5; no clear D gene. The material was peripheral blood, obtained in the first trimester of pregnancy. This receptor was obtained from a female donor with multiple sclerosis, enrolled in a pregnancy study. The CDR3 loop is CASSLVRGYSNQPQHF. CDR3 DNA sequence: TGTGCCAGCAGCTTGGTTCGAGGTTATAGCAATCAGCCCCAGCATTTT.